The 29 T cell receptor beta chains given below trace back to one sample, sequenced in a study of blood T cell repertoires in COVID-19. Data came from immunoSEQ multiplex PCR; TCRdb stores just in-frame clones and leaves some out. The sample lists a few hundred thousand clones, approximately 90% occurring once. The sample comprised peripheral blood. Receptors were obtained from a woman between 45 and 60 years old with COVID-19, enrolled during active disease.

CDR3 sequence (DNA): TGTGCCAGCAGCTGGGGGGGACAGGGGTCTAACTATGGCTACACCTTC. This sequence encodes CASSWGGQGSNYGYTF. The chain has TRBV5-4 and TRBJ1-2; TRBD1 aligns across 10 bases. The CDR3 runs 16 residues. The V gene end was trimmed by 3 bases and the J gene end by 0 bases; junction bases not matched to a gene: 5. The germline V gene has CDR1 SGHNT and CDR2 YYREEE (reference sequence).

The chain combines TRBV12-3 or TRBV12-4 with TRBJ2-7; TRBD1 might be the D (6 bases). This CDR3 region has 13 residues. Trimming shortened V by 3 bases and J by 4 bases, and 10 bases separated the two germline ends. CDR3 loop: CASSFTGKYEQYF. In DNA form, the CDR3 reads TGTGCCAGCAGTTTTACAGGGAAATACGAGCAGTACTTC.

The genes are TRBV7-2 and TRBJ1-2; D is unresolved. Germline CDR1 is SGHTA and CDR2 is FQGNSA. This CDR3 spans 12 amino acids. V was clipped by 5 bases and J by 6 bases, with 10 bases between them. CDR3 coding DNA: TGTGCCAGCAGCCTATTCCAGGATGGCTACACCTTC. This sequence encodes CASSLFQDGYTF.

This chain uses TRBV5-6 with TRBJ1-1; maybe TRBD1 (5 bases). Trimming removed 2 bases at V and 4 bases at J, with 12 bases between. Germline CDR1 reads SGHDT; CDR2 reads YYEEEE. The CDR3 spans 14 residues. DNA for the CDR3: TGTGCCAGCAGCTTAAAACAGGAAAGCACTGAAGCTTTCTTT. Translating it yields CASSLKQESTEAFF.

V and J are TRBV7-2 and TRBJ1-5, with 7 bases matching TRBD1. V lost 4 bases to trimming and J lost 4 bases; unmatched junction nucleotides: 7. CDR3 length: 15 amino acids. The germline gives CDR1 SGHTA, CDR2 FQGNSA. The CDR3 region is CASSSKATGNQPQHF. The DNA of the CDR3 is TGTGCCAGCAGCTCCAAGGCGACAGGGAATCAGCCCCAGCATTTT.

The V gene is TRBV6-5, the J gene TRBJ2-2; possibly TRBD2 for D (6 bases). Per germline, CDR1 MNHEY and CDR2 SVGAGI. This CDR3 has 14 amino acids. V was shortened by 5 bases and J by 3 bases, with 10 bases between the two germline ends. In DNA form, the CDR3 reads TGTGCCAGCAGTAAACCGGGAGACACCGGGGAGCTGTTTTTT. The encoded protein is CASSKPGDTGELFF.

The chain links TRBV4-1 to TRBJ1-5, with a tentative D call TRBD1 (5 bases). This CDR3 spans 16 amino acids. Germline CDR1 reads MGHRA; CDR2 reads YSYEKL. V was cut by 0 bases and J by 7 bases, with 16 bases left in between. CDR3 loop: CASSQDGSQGGQPQHF. For the CDR3, the DNA is TGCGCCAGCAGCCAAGATGGGTCCCAGGGTGGCCAGCCCCAGCATTTT.

About this clone itself: One end of the junction is discordant with germline, which a read error may explain. J is TRBJ1-1 and V is TRBV27, with D possibly being TRBD1 (5 bases). Germline CDR1 is MNHEY and CDR2 is SMNVEV (reference sequence). The CDR3 is made up of 16 amino acids. The CDR3: CASSLSYRPRGTEAFF. Written as DNA, the CDR3 is TGTGCCAGCAGCTTATCCTACAGGCCCCGGGGGACTGAAGCTTTCTTT.

The J gene is TRBJ2-5, the V gene TRBV9; D call uncertain. The CDR3 is 15 amino acids. Trimming cost V 2 bases and J 5 bases, with 16 bases left between them. CDR1 is SGDLS, CDR2 YYNGEE, per germline. In nucleotides, the CDR3 is TGTGCCAGCAGCGTTCAGTTTTACCCCTCGGAGACCCAGTACTTC. Translation gives CASSVQFYPSETQYF.

The rearrangement joins TRBV5-1 to TRBJ2-7; TRBD2 aligns across 7 bases. The CDR3 is 15 amino acids. CDR1 SGHRS and CDR2 YFSETQ come from the germline V gene. The V and J ends lost 0 bases and 5 bases, in that order; junction bases with no gene match: 8. This CDR3 reads CASSLDSREKNEQYF. CDR3 sequence (DNA): TGCGCCAGCAGCTTGGATTCGCGGGAGAAGAACGAGCAGTACTTC.

The CDR3 nucleotides are TGCGCCAGCAGCGTAGGGGAAGTTTCCTACGAGCAGTACTTC. As protein: CASSVGEVSYEQYF. This rearrangement joins TRBV5-1 to TRBJ2-7; maybe TRBD1 (5 bases). The CDR3 runs to 14 residues. Germline loops: CDR1 SGHRS, CDR2 YFSETQ. Trimming shortened V by 4 bases and J by 1 base, and 12 bases separated the two germline ends.

The V gene is TRBV3-1 (or the pseudogene TRBV3-2), the J gene TRBJ2-1; TRBD2 matches at 8 bases. This CDR3 contains 18 residues. The trim removed 7 bases at V and 4 bases at J, leaving 18 bases unmatched. Germline V gives CDR1 LGHDT, CDR2 YNNKEL (reference sequence). The CDR3 reads CASTPDEQRLAGYNEQFF. The CDR3 DNA is TGTGCCAGCACCCCCGATGAGCAGAGGCTAGCGGGTTACAATGAGCAGTTCTTC.

V usage is TRBV24-1 and J usage is TRBJ1-2, with TRBD1 as a possible D gene (5 bases). Germline V gene data show CDR1 as KGHDR and CDR2 as SFDVKD. This CDR3 spans 15 amino acids. Trimming took off 1 base at V and 1 base at J, with 9 bases between the two ends. DNA of the CDR3: TGTGCCACCAGTGATTTCCGCGACAGTAACTATGGCTACACCTTC. Translating it yields CATSDFRDSNYGYTF.

The chain joins TRBV15 to TRBJ1-1; 7 positions match TRBD1. V was clipped by 7 bases and J by 2 bases; unmatched bases: 4. Germline-derived CDR1 and CDR2 are LNHNV and YYDKDF (reference sequence). The CDR3 covers 13 residues. The CDR3: CATTGTANTEAFF. In DNA form, the CDR3 reads TGTGCCACCACCGGGACAGCAAACACTGAAGCTTTCTTT.

This clone was detected only a few times. The chain recombines TRBV19 with TRBJ1-5, with a weak D call TRBD1 (5 bases). Between the trimmed V and J ends, which lost 2 bases and 4 bases, there was a span of 12 bases. This CDR3 comprises 15 residues. Germline-derived CDR1 and CDR2 are LNHDA and SQIVND (reference sequence). The chain's CDR3 is CASSIMQGANQPQHF. The CDR3 DNA sequence: TGTGCCAGTAGTATAATGCAGGGCGCAAATCAGCCCCAGCATTTT. Full variable domain (remainder filled in from reference TRBV19 and TRBJ1-5): DGGITQSPKYLFRKEGQNVTLSCEQNLNHDAMYWYRQDPGQGLRLIYYSQIVNDFQKGDIAEGYSVSREKKESFPLTVTSAQKNPTAFYLCASSIMQGANQPQHFGDGTRLSIL.

The rearrangement links TRBV7-6 to TRBJ2-7; D not certain. The CDR3 contains 17 residues. V was shortened by 4 bases and J by 0 bases, with 19 bases between the two germline ends. The germline CDR1 and CDR2 sequences are SGHVS and FNYEAQ. The CDR3 protein is CASSSQPTHVSSYEQYF. CDR3 in DNA: TGTGCCAGCAGCTCCCAACCGACACATGTGAGCTCCTACGAGCAGTACTTC.

CDR3 amino acids: CASTAGTGIETQYF. DNA of the CDR3: TGTGCCAGCACGGCCGGGACAGGTATCGAGACCCAGTACTTC. The chain employs TRBV11-2 and TRBJ2-5; 8 bases agree with TRBD1. With 7 bases clipped from V and 5 bases from J, the junction kept 9 bases outside the gene matches. Germline CDR1 and CDR2: SGHAT and FQNNGV. The CDR3 loop spans 14 amino acids.

The CDR3 region has the DNA TGTGCCAGCAGCCCCGGGACAAAGAATGAAAAACTGTTTTTT. Translated, it gives CASSPGTKNEKLFF. The chain has TRBV11-2 and TRBJ1-4, with D possibly matching TRBD1 (6 bases). Germline assignment: CDR1 SGHAT and CDR2 FQNNGV. The CDR3 runs 14 residues. V shed 5 bases and J shed 5 bases, with 12 bases lying between them.

The chain joins TRBV29-1 to TRBJ2-3; 7 positions agree with TRBD2. This CDR3 is built from 14 residues. Germline CDR1 SQVTM, CDR2 ANQGSEA. V shed 2 bases and J 3 bases; nucleotides not matched to a gene: 5. The CDR3, as DNA: TGCAGCGTTGAAATGTTTAGCGGGACAGATACGCAGTATTTT. Amino acids: CSVEMFSGTDTQYF.

This sequence joins TRBV7-2 and TRBJ2-1; a weak D match, TRBD2 (7 bases). Germline CDR1 reads SGHTA; CDR2 reads FQGNSA. V lost 4 bases and J lost 1, with 14 bases in between. CDR3 length: 16 amino acids. Written as DNA, the CDR3 is TGTGCCAGCAGCTGGGGCGGGGGCGCGTCCTACAATGAGCAGTTCTTC. Translated, it gives CASSWGGGASYNEQFF.

The gene calls are TRBV5-1 and TRBJ2-1; 15 positions agree with TRBD2. J lost 9 bases, V lost 3 bases, and 7 bases had no gene match. CDR1 is SGHRS and CDR2 is YFSETQ in the germline V gene. CDR3 length: 16 residues. The CDR3 protein is CASSSRTSGRAGEQFF. For the CDR3, the DNA is TGCGCCAGCAGCTCACGGACTAGCGGGAGGGCCGGTGAGCAGTTCTTC.

The V call is TRBV5-1, the J call TRBJ2-7, with TRBD2 identical over 8 bases. This CDR3 contains 15 residues. V shed 4 bases and J 0 bases; nucleotides not matched to a gene: 6. In germline, CDR1 is SGHRS, CDR2 YFSETQ. The CDR3 bases are TGCGCCAGCAGCATGGACAGCGGGAGCTCCTACGAGCAGTACTTC. It encodes CASSMDSGSSYEQYF.

This clone showed up just once. J is TRBJ2-1 and V is TRBV6-5; 8 positions match TRBD2. CDR1 and CDR2 from the germline V gene are MNHEY and SVGAGI. The CDR3 covers 15 residues. Trimming cost V 5 bases and J 4 bases; bases outside gene matches: 7. In DNA form, the CDR3 reads TGTGCCAGCAGTCCGAGCGGGAGTCTTTACAATGAGCAGTTCTTC. Translation gives CASSPSGSLYNEQFF.

This chain links TRBV10-2 with TRBJ1-6, with TRBD1 identical over 7 bases. The CDR3 is made up of 17 amino acids. Germline V lookup: CDR1 WSHSY, CDR2 SAAADI. V lost 7 bases, J lost 1 base, and 10 bases stayed unmatched. CDR3 bases: TGCGCCAGCAAGGGAGTAAACAGGGGATCCTATAATTCACCCCTCCACTTT. It encodes CASKGVNRGSYNSPLHF.

The V call is TRBV4-3, the J call TRBJ2-3; the match to TRBD2 covers 13 bases. Germline assignment: CDR1 LGHNA and CDR2 YSLEER. V dropped 5 bases and J dropped 4; count of bases not matched to a gene: 3. There are 15 residues in the CDR3. CDR3 DNA: TGCGCCAGCAGCTCGGGACTAGCGGGATCAGATACGCAGTATTTT. Its protein is CASSSGLAGSDTQYF.

The rearrangement links TRBV5-4 to TRBJ2-2; 14 nucleotides agree with TRBD2. V was clipped by 4 bases and J by 6 bases; unmatched bases: 8. The CDR3 sequence is 17 residues long. Germline assignment: CDR1 SGHNT and CDR2 YYREEE (reference sequence). The CDR3 DNA reads as TGTGCCAGCAGCCAACCGGGACTAGCGGGAGTTGCCGGGGAGCTGTTTTTT. It is translated as CASSQPGLAGVAGELFF. Looking up the rest from reference TRBV5-4 and TRBJ2-2 gives the full variable domain: ETGVTQSPTHLIKTRGQQVTLRCSSQSGHNTVSWYQQALGQGPQFIFQYYREEENGRGNFPPRFSGLQFPNYSSELNVNALELDDSALYLCASSQPGLAGVAGELFFGEGSRLTVL.

This clone was counted a single time. The chain uses TRBV7-9 and TRBJ2-7, with TRBD1 matching 7 bases. CDR3 length equals 15 residues. Per germline, CDR1 SEHNR and CDR2 FQNEAQ (reference sequence). The V gene end was trimmed by 5 bases and the J gene end by 3 bases; junction bases not matched to a gene: 10. For the CDR3, the DNA is TGTGCCAGCAGCCCGATAGGACAGGACGTCTACGAGCAGTACTTC. This translates into CASSPIGQDVYEQYF.

This rearrangement joins TRBV12-3 or TRBV12-4 to TRBJ1-5, with D possibly matching TRBD1 (6 bases). Trimming removed 6 bases from V and 6 bases from J, with 12 bases in between. There are 13 residues in the CDR3. In DNA, the CDR3 is TGTGCCAGCAGCCTAACAGGGCGTCAGCCCCAGCATTTT. Its translation is CASSLTGRQPQHF.

This chain uses TRBV2 with TRBJ2-7; 9 bases are a match to TRBD1. Losses at the gene ends were 10 bases for V and 1 base for J; bases not matched to a gene: 8. The CDR3 is 14 residues long. In germline, CDR1 is SNHLY, CDR2 FYNNEI. CDR3 residues: CATRDRGTSYEQYF. The DNA of the CDR3 is TGTGCCACCCGTGACAGGGGGACATCCTACGAGCAGTACTTC.